These 8 T cell receptor beta chains came from one sample sequenced in a study of OX40 agonist ivuxolimab in advanced cancers. Sequencing was performed with immunoSEQ multiplex PCR; in TCRdb, only in-frame clones are kept and a portion is missing. The sample contains about 93,000 clones, under 95% of which appear only once. The material sequenced was CD4+ or CD8+ T cells sorted from blood, taken in a trial of the OX40 agonist ivuxolimab. The source is an adult with an advanced solid tumor such as melanoma, head and neck, liver or kidney cancer.

J is TRBJ1-5 and V is TRBV19; D possibly corresponds to TRBD1 (5 bases). Trimming pared 3 bases from V and 4 bases from J, leaving 13 bases between. Germline-derived CDR1 and CDR2 are LNHDA and SQIVND (reference sequence). This CDR3 region has 15 residues. The CDR3 here is CASSITAGLNQPQHF. The CDR3 nucleotides are TGTGCCAGTAGTATTACGGCAGGGCTAAATCAGCCCCAGCATTTT.

The chain couples TRBV5-1 to TRBJ1-2; possibly TRBD1 for D (6 bases). Trimming took off 7 bases at V and 3 bases at J, with 13 bases between the two ends. The CDR3 is 13 residues long. Germline lookup yields CDR1 SGHRS and CDR2 YFSETQ. DNA for the CDR3: TGCGCCAGCGGTCCAGGGGCAGACTATGGCTACACCTTC. It specifies CASGPGADYGYTF.

The CDR3 DNA is TGTGCCTGGAGAGGCTATACCAACACTGAAGCTTTCTTT. Translation: CAWRGYTNTEAFF. This chain links TRBV30 with TRBJ1-1, with unresolved D. CDR3 size: 13 residues. The germline CDR1 and CDR2 sequences are GTSNPN and SVGIG (reference sequence). V was trimmed by 3 bases and J by 2 bases, leaving 10 bases between them.

The chain carries TRBV5-1 and TRBJ2-3; D possibly corresponds to TRBD1 (5 bases). The CDR3 contains 14 residues. CDR1 and CDR2 (germline): SGHRS, YFSETQ. The V and J ends lost 10 bases and 0 bases respectively, with 15 bases between them. The CDR3 nucleotides are TGCGCCTGCAATAGGGGTACTAGCACAGATACGCAGTATTTT. It encodes CACNRGTSTDTQYF.

This clone showed up just a few times. No DNA is shown, since the ends of the CDR3 on it are uncertain; the CDR3 is the one TCRdb lists. The V gene is TRBV5-8, the J gene TRBJ1-1; the table gives TRBD1 as D, unverified against the DNA. The CDR3 numbers 17 amino acids, ends counted. Germline CDR1 SGHTS, CDR2 YDEGEE. This CDR3 reads CASIFLRSVDTSLGAFF.

The V call is TRBV19, the J call TRBJ2-1; D possibly corresponds to TRBD1 (5 bases). Between the trimmed V and J ends, which lost 3 bases and 6 bases, there was a span of 9 bases. The CDR3 totals 13 residues. Germline CDR1 and CDR2: LNHDA and SQIVND (reference sequence). The CDR3 protein is CASSIPRVNEQFF. In DNA, the CDR3 is TGTGCCAGTAGTATCCCCAGGGTCAATGAGCAGTTCTTC.

For this clone: The junction shows a germline mismatch at one end, possibly a read error. This chain uses TRBV10-3 with TRBJ2-5; no clear D gene. CDR3 size: 15 residues. Germline CDR1 reads ENHRY; CDR2 reads SYGVKD. CDR3 coding DNA: TGTGCCATCAGTGGGGCCGGGCGAGCACAAGGGACCCAGTACTTC. This encodes CAISGAGRAQGTQYF.

Note on this clone: Germline is not matched at one junction end, which may reflect a read error. This chain uses TRBV7-7 with TRBJ1-1, with D possibly TRBD1 on 6 matching bases. This CDR3 is 18 amino acids long. Germline CDR1 SSHAT, CDR2 FNYEAQ (reference sequence). The CDR3 is CASSSGTGGRYMNTEAFF. The CDR3 bases are TGTGCTAGCAGCTCGGGAACGGGGGGCCGATACATGAACACTGAAGCTTTCTTT.